This T cell receptor (beta chain) was retrieved from a study of beta chain features in type 1 diabetes. Study at large: When patients were set against healthy donors, age, gender and cell yields were similar. Sorted cells numbering 95 million to 110 million were examined across all samples. Study observations and caveats: Shortening of TCRB CDR3s, moderate but significant, appeared in all four CD4+ subsets of Type 1 diabetes patients.

Every donor had blood drawn once into heparin, 100 to 150 mL on average. From germline, CDR1 is KGHSH and CDR2 LQKENI. This CDR3 is 16 amino acids long. The V and J ends lost 4 bases and 0 bases, in that order; junction bases with no gene match: 3. Sequenced material consisted of expressed TCRB transcripts (all of the isolated RNA was reverse transcribed). Method: immunoSEQ multiplex PCR; TCRdb's copy keeps in-frame clones and lacks some. The sample has more than 100,000 clones, 28% seen once. Of note for this clone: The antigen is undetermined.

Sequenced: central memory CD4+ T cells from blood. The TCR sequence derives from a woman younger than 30 with type 1 diabetes. V and J are TRBV18 and TRBJ1-3; 10 nucleotides line up with TRBD1. The CDR3 sequence: CASSQRDRGSGNTIYF. DNA of the CDR3: TGTGCCAGCTCACAACGGGACAGGGGCTCTGGAAACACCATATATTTT.